This TCR beta chain was captured in a study of blood T cell repertoires in COVID-19 (dated by TCRdb to 2019 to 2021). For the wider study: Samples covering the acute and convalescent phases of COVID-19 were provided by collaborators in the United States, Italy and Spain. The material from the prospective study consisted of cDNA or gDNA derived from T cells, B-cell-depleted T cells, or PBMCs. The dataset comprised deeply sampled blood TCRbeta repertoires from subjects exposed to, actively infected with, or recovered from COVID-19. The repertoires were released in a freely available public database intended as a resource for research on the immune response to SARS-CoV-2. The samples were drawn from two sources: the first 160 participants of the ongoing ImmuneRACE study, and over 1,000 subjects contributed by 6 global collaborators. Nearly every sample came with metadata listing a de-identified subject ID, COVID-19 status, age in years and sex. HLA class I and class II types, where available, came from metadata supplied by the sample provider rather than from assay-based typing.

TCRbeta CDR3 regions were amplified from genomic DNA by means of the immunoSEQ Assay, a bias-controlled multiplex PCR. As for the authors' bioinformatics: Within the assay, amplification of reference gene primers was used to estimate how many nucleated cells each sample contained. To quantify the absolute abundance of each unique TCRbeta CDR3 rearrangement, sequence reads were collapsed and filtered. For each sample, productive Simpson clonality was calculated as the square root of Simpson's diversity index across productive rearrangements. As stored in TCRdb, this immuneACCESS dataset retains in-frame rearrangements with V and J assigned. A fraction of the clones does not appear; measured against another copy, unresolved V genes explain less than half of the discrepancy, and the remainder lacks a known reason. V, J and clone size were drawn from that table, and D and trimming were deduced from the DNA. The sample table contains approximately 30,000 clones; only one count was recorded for about 94% of them. 5.2% of the sample is taken by the ten largest.

Findings and caveats that apply to the study as a whole: The amount of clinical and demographic metadata varied by source and participant and was provided uncurated.

Regarding this clone: The target of this receptor is not known. Base qualities are not recorded, but no much larger clone differs from it by a single base.

Each collaborating institution followed its own protocols to collect whole blood in K2EDTA tubes. Collaborator samples were shipped for TCRbeta analysis as frozen whole blood, isolated PBMCs, or DNA extracted from either sample type. The TCR was taken from a human donor in a cohort sampled during active COVID-19. The specimen was peripheral blood.

The encoded CDR3 is CASSLRDSSGANYGYTF. The nucleotides are TGTGCCAGCAGCTTGAGGGACTCCAGTGGAGCTAACTATGGCTACACCTTC. This chain is built from TRBV5-5 and TRBJ1-2; the D gene is perhaps TRBD1, from 5 matching bases. According to the germline V gene (reference sequence), CDR1 reads SGHKS and CDR2 reads YYEKEE. There are 17 amino acids in the CDR3, from cysteine to phenylalanine inclusive. Here the CDR3 DNA is all that survives: 51 bases in frame from base 1. V is shortened by 1 base, J by 0 bases, and the region joining them spans 16 bases.